These 25 T cell receptor beta chains came from one sample sequenced in a study of T cell responses to AZD1222 COVID-19 vaccine. TCRdb keeps only in-frame clones here, not all; method: immunoSEQ multiplex PCR. The top ten hold more than 4% of the sample, which has 150,000 or so clones, approximately 90% seen once. Sequences were derived from peripheral blood, sampled 28 days after the second dose of the MenACWY control vaccine. All receptors come from an adult who received the MenACWY meningococcal vaccine as a control.

This chain links TRBV10-2 with TRBJ1-5, with TRBD1 as a possible D gene (6 bases). The CDR3 extends over 14 amino acids. Deletions cut 6 bases from V and 6 bases from J, with 15 bases between. Germline assignment: CDR1 WSHSY and CDR2 SAAADI. The CDR3 DNA follows: TGCGCCAGCAGCCCGGCAGGGGAGATTCAGCCCCAGCATTTT. This encodes CASSPAGEIQPQHF.

The chain joins TRBV18 to TRBJ1-2; D may be TRBD1 (6 bases). The V gene lost 3 bases and the J gene lost 8 bases, with 13 bases spanning the gap. This CDR3 is 13 amino acids long. Germline CDR1 is KGHSH and CDR2 is LQKENI. The CDR3 coding sequence is TGTGCCAGCTCACCTGATTGGGGGCACGGCTACACCTTC. Residues: CASSPDWGHGYTF.

This clone occurred once. The chain combines TRBV6-5 with TRBJ1-1; D may be TRBD1 (6 bases). CDR1 is MNHEY, CDR2 SVGAGI, per germline. This CDR3 is 14 amino acids long. With 6 bases removed from V and 4 bases from J, the gap between germline ends came to 15 bases. The CDR3 bases are TGTGCCAGCAGCCCCCCCCGAGGGGGCACTGAAGCTTTCTTT. Residues: CASSPPRGGTEAFF.

This rearrangement joins TRBV20-1 to TRBJ1-1; D remains ambiguous. There are 11 residues in the CDR3. Between the trimmed V and J ends, which lost 1 base and 11 bases, there was a span of 11 bases. Germline assignment: CDR1 DFQATT and CDR2 SNEGSKA (reference sequence). The CDR3 nucleotides read TGCAGTGCTAGAGCTCAGGTCTCGGCTTTCTTT. Translation gives CSARAQVSAFF.

The chain combines TRBV9 with TRBJ2-7; 8 bases fit TRBD2. This CDR3 is 14 amino acids long. V lost 4 bases and J lost 2; bases outside the gene matches: 5. Germline CDR1 reads SGDLS; CDR2 reads YYNGEE. CDR3 protein: CASSRGSGTYEQYF. DNA of the CDR3: TGTGCCAGCAGCCGGGGTAGCGGGACCTACGAGCAGTACTTC.

The V and J genes are TRBV12-5 and TRBJ2-1, with D maybe TRBD1 (6 bases). CDR1 is LGHNT and CDR2 is FRNRAP in the germline V gene. V lost 5 bases, J lost 3 bases, and 11 bases lay in between. The CDR3 extends over 14 amino acids. Here the CDR3 reads CASGLDSHYNEQFF. The CDR3, as DNA: TGTGCTAGTGGTCTGGACAGTCACTACAATGAGCAGTTCTTC.

The chain joins TRBV7-9 to TRBJ2-2, with a tentative D call TRBD1 (5 bases). CDR3 length equals 13 residues. The V gene lost 1 base and the J gene lost 6 bases, with 6 bases spanning the gap. Germline V gene sequence: CDR1 SEHNR, CDR2 FQNEAQ (reference sequence). CDR3 protein: CASSLVGAGELFF. In DNA form, the CDR3 reads TGTGCCAGCAGCTTAGTAGGGGCCGGGGAGCTGTTTTTT.

The CDR3: CASGRPDQETQYF. DNA for the CDR3: TGCGCCAGCGGACGACCAGACCAAGAGACCCAGTACTTC. The J gene is TRBJ2-5, the V gene TRBV5-1; D is ambiguous. Deletions cut 7 bases from V and 0 bases from J, with 10 bases between. This CDR3 spans 13 amino acids. Germline V gene lookup returns CDR1 SGHRS and CDR2 YFSETQ.

The chain links TRBV19 to TRBJ1-1, with D unresolved. The CDR3 has 14 residues. Looked up from germline, CDR1 is LNHDA and CDR2 is SQIVND (reference sequence). Trimming shortened V by 4 bases and J by 5 bases, and 14 bases separated the two germline ends. In DNA, the CDR3 is TGTGCCAGTAGTAGCCCCGCGGGGAGGACTGAAGCTTTCTTT. Encoded protein: CASSSPAGRTEAFF.

The chain couples TRBV6-5 to TRBJ1-4; D is ambiguous. V shed 7 bases and J shed 6 bases, with 18 bases lying between them. Germline V gene lookup returns CDR1 MNHEY and CDR2 SVGAGI. The CDR3 extends over 15 amino acids. The CDR3 sequence is CASISTAVTDEKLFF. Written as DNA, the CDR3 is TGTGCCAGCATTTCAACGGCCGTAACAGATGAAAAACTGTTTTTT.

V gene TRBV28 combines with J gene TRBJ2-5; perhaps D is TRBD1 or TRBD2 (5 bases each). CDR1 MDHEN and CDR2 SYDVKM come from the germline V gene. Trimming cost V 3 bases and J 5 bases, with 13 bases left between them. This CDR3 has 14 amino acids. The CDR3 sequence: CASSFSGPWETQYF. The CDR3 DNA sequence: TGTGCCAGCAGTTTCTCGGGGCCCTGGGAGACCCAGTACTTC.

The chain links TRBV10-3 to TRBJ1-1; 9 bases agree with TRBD1. Germline-derived CDR1 and CDR2 are ENHRY and SYGVKD. This CDR3 contains 15 residues. V gave up 7 bases and J gave up 4 bases; unmatched junction bases: 10. The CDR3 protein is CAITAGTGQRTEAFF. Here the CDR3 DNA reads TGTGCCATCACCGCCGGGACAGGGCAACGCACTGAAGCTTTCTTT.

V usage is TRBV10-3 and J usage is TRBJ2-6; D is unclear. CDR1 and CDR2 from the germline V gene are ENHRY and SYGVKD. The V and J ends lost 6 bases and 0 bases respectively, with 3 bases between them. The CDR3 spans 13 residues. CDR3 sequence reads: CAIRSSGANVLTF. The CDR3 nucleotides read TGTGCCATCAGGTCCTCTGGGGCCAACGTCCTGACTTTC.

The chain has TRBV5-6 and TRBJ1-1; D perhaps matches TRBD1 (6 bases). The germline V gene encodes CDR1 SGHDT and CDR2 YYEEEE. Trimming pared 4 bases from V and 1 base from J, leaving 8 bases between. The CDR3 spans 13 residues. The CDR3 loop is CASSAGQNTEAFF. CDR3 bases: TGTGCCAGCAGCGCGGGACAGAACACTGAAGCTTTCTTT.

The gene calls are TRBV28 and TRBJ2-3, with a weak D call TRBD1 (6 bases). V was clipped by 7 bases and J by 1 base, with 9 bases between them. The CDR3 sequence is 13 residues long. Per the germline V gene, CDR1 is MDHEN and CDR2 is SYDVKM. CDR3 sequence (DNA): TGTGCCAGCACCAGACAGGGCACAGATACGCAGTATTTT. This encodes CASTRQGTDTQYF.

The V gene is TRBV6-6, the J gene TRBJ1-2, with 7 bases matching TRBD1. Germline values: CDR1 MNHNY, CDR2 SVGAGI (reference sequence). The J segment lost 7 bases and the V segment lost 6 bases, leaving 8 bases of the junction unmatched. The CDR3 sequence is 13 residues long. In DNA form, the CDR3 reads TGTGCCAGCAGCATTGACAGGGTCTTTGGCTACACCTTC. Amino acids: CASSIDRVFGYTF.

The chain uses TRBV6-2 or TRBV6-3 and TRBJ2-7; possibly TRBD2 for D (5 bases). The V end was cut by 5 bases, the J end by 9 bases, with 20 bases between. The germline gives CDR1 MNHEY, CDR2 SVGEGT. This CDR3 is built from 14 residues. CDR3 sequence: CASSPSGRPRRQYF. Here the CDR3 DNA reads TGTGCCAGCAGTCCGAGCGGCCGTCCACGCCGGCAGTACTTC.

The chain is built from TRBV24-1 and TRBJ1-2; 10 nucleotides align to TRBD1. Looked up from germline, CDR1 is KGHDR and CDR2 is SFDVKD. CDR3 length equals 19 residues. Trimming at V came to 4 bases and at J to 4 bases, leaving 17 bases not matched to a gene. The CDR3 nucleotides are TGTGCCACCAGTGACCCTGGGACAGGGGCTAACCTTCCGCCCTATGGCTACACCTTC. This translates into CATSDPGTGANLPPYGYTF.

The V and J genes are TRBV19 and TRBJ2-7; D tentatively fits TRBD1 or TRBD2 (5 bases each). Germline CDR1 and CDR2: LNHDA and SQIVND (reference sequence). The length of the CDR3 is 15 residues. V lost 5 bases, J lost 0 bases, and 14 bases lay in between. In DNA form, the CDR3 reads TGTGCCAGTAGTGTCCCGGGACGGAGCTCCTACGAGCAGTACTTC. Amino acids: CASSVPGRSSYEQYF.

V gene TRBV5-4 combines with J gene TRBJ2-1; unclear D gene. Germline V gene sequence: CDR1 SGHNT, CDR2 YYREEE (reference sequence). This CDR3 has 14 residues. V lost 0 bases, J lost 4 bases, and 8 bases lay in between. The CDR3 here is CASSLVGFYNEQFF. The CDR3 DNA reads TGTGCCAGCAGCTTGGTGGGCTTTTACAATGAGCAGTTCTTC.

This sequence joins TRBV28 and TRBJ2-7, with a weak D call TRBD2 (5 bases). V lost 5 bases and J 3 bases, leaving 14 bases between the germline ends. This CDR3 has 14 residues. Per the germline V gene, CDR1 is MDHEN and CDR2 is SYDVKM. The CDR3 sequence: CASSTSGIFYEQYF. CDR3 in DNA: TGTGCCAGCAGTACCTCCGGGATCTTCTACGAGCAGTACTTC. The full variable domain, rest sourced from reference TRBV28 and TRBJ2-7, is DVKVTQSSRYLVKRTGEKVFLECVQDMDHENMFWYRQDPGLGLRLIYFSYDVKMKEKGDIPEGYSVSREKKERFSLILESASTNQTSMYLCASSTSGIFYEQYFGPGTRLTVT.

This clone was picked up one time. The chain links TRBV7-8 to TRBJ2-7; 9 bases map to TRBD2. CDR1 is SGHVS, CDR2 FQNEAQ, per germline. The junction had 18 bases not matched to a gene; V was cut back by 5 bases and J by 4 bases. The CDR3 has 18 residues. Written as DNA, the CDR3 is TGTGCCAGCAGCCTTCCAACCGCTAGCGGGATCGTGAAATACGAGCAGTACTTC. Its protein product is CASSLPTASGIVKYEQYF.

This clone was counted once. The chain couples TRBV24-1 to TRBJ2-7; the D is unclear. V was clipped by 1 base and J by 6 bases, with 6 bases between them. The CDR3 spans 12 residues. Germline V gives CDR1 KGHDR, CDR2 SFDVKD. The CDR3 region is CATSDFDGEQYF. CDR3 nucleotide sequence: TGTGCCACCAGTGATTTTGACGGCGAGCAGTACTTC.

The chain couples TRBV6-1 to TRBJ1-5, with a tentative D call TRBD1 (5 bases). Germline CDR1 is MNHNS and CDR2 is SASEGT. The CDR3 consists of 13 residues. V was trimmed by 3 bases and J by 9 bases, leaving 12 bases between them. The CDR3 protein is CASSDLAGTPQHF. DNA for the CDR3: TGTGCCAGCAGTGACCTAGCCGGGACGCCCCAGCATTTT.

The chain links TRBV9 to TRBJ1-1; D remains unclear. In germline, CDR1 is SGDLS, CDR2 YYNGEE. CDR3 length: 14 amino acids. Trimming left V 4 bases short and J 4 bases short, with 14 bases between. This CDR3 reads CASSPGYSPTEAFF. The CDR3 nucleotides are TGTGCCAGCAGCCCCGGGTATTCGCCCACTGAAGCTTTCTTT.